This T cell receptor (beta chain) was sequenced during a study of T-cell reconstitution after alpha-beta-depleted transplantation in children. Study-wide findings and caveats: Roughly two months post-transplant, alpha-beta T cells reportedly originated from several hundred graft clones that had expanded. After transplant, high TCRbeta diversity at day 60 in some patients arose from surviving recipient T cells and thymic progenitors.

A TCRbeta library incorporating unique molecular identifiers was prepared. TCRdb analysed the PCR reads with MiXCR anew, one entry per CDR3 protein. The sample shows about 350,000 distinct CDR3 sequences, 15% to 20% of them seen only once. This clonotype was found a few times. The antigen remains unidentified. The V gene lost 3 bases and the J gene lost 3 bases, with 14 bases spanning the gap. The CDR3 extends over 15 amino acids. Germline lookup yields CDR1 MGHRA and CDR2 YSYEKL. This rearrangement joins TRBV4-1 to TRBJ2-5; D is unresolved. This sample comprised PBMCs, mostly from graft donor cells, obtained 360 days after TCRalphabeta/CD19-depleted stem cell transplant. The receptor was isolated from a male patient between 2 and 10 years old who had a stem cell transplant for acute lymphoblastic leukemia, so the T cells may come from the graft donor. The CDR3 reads CASSHHTTLKETQYF. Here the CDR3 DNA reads TGCGCCAGCAGCCACCACACTACCCTAAAAGAGACCCAGTACTTC.